A single sample gave rise to the 19 T cell receptor beta chains below, sequenced in a study of molecular identifiers for immune sequencing clone quantification. TCRdb recomputed calls from the PCR reads with MiXCR, one row per CDR3 protein. The sample holds over 600,000 distinct CDR3 sequences, 20% seen once. Sequencing used naive CD8+ T cells from blood, with Jurkat cell RNA spiked in. Subset meaning: FACS-sorted CD8+CD4-CCR7+CD45RA+ naive T cells. Receptors were obtained from a human donor in good health. Some libraries in this study had Jurkat cell RNA spiked in.

This clonotype came up a few times. The gene calls are TRBV4-1 and TRBJ2-5; 9 bases agree with TRBD2. CDR3 length equals 18 residues. The V and J ends lost 1 base and 4 bases, in that order; junction bases with no gene match: 13. CDR1 and CDR2 (germline): MGHRA, YSYEKL. For the CDR3, the DNA is TGCGCCAGCAGCCAAGCGATCATAGGACTAGCGTCTCTAGAGACCCAGTACTTC. Translation gives CASSQAIIGLASLETQYF.

The chain couples TRBV6-2 or TRBV6-3 to TRBJ2-3; D ambiguous. The V and J ends lost 6 bases and 0 bases respectively, with 16 bases between them. Germline V gene data show CDR1 as MNHEY and CDR2 as SVGEGT. The CDR3 extends over 16 amino acids. The CDR3 is CASSPVAGSSTDTQYF. The CDR3 bases are TGTGCCAGCAGCCCAGTAGCAGGTTCTAGCACAGATACGCAGTATTTT.

This clonotype has just a few counts. The rearrangement links TRBV5-6 to TRBJ1-5; D is possibly TRBD1 (5 bases). Germline CDR1 SGHDT, CDR2 YYEEEE. The CDR3 covers 14 residues. Trimming cost V 2 bases and J 3 bases, with 9 bases left between them. CDR3 sequence reads: CASSFLTANQPQHF. CDR3 bases: TGTGCCAGCAGCTTCTTGACAGCCAATCAGCCCCAGCATTTT.

This clonotype was recorded at least ten times. The chain couples TRBV28 to TRBJ1-4, with D possibly being TRBD1 (5 bases). Trimming cost V 7 bases and J 11 bases, with 17 bases left between them. The CDR3 consists of 13 residues. The germline V gene encodes CDR1 MDHEN and CDR2 SYDVKM. The CDR3 nucleotides read TGTGCCAGCACTCCTACCGCCGGGGGGAAACTGTTTTTT. Amino acid sequence: CASTPTAGGKLFF. The entire variable domain, with the rest obtained from reference TRBV28 and TRBJ1-4, is as follows: DVKVTQSSRYLVKRTGEKVFLECVQDMDHENMFWYRQDPGLGLRLIYFSYDVKMKEKGDIPEGYSVSREKKERFSLILESASTNQTSMYLCASTPTAGGKLFFGSGTQLSVL.

This clonotype appeared many times. The chain employs TRBV4-1 and TRBJ2-3; D is unclear. CDR1 is MGHRA, CDR2 YSYEKL, per germline. V was trimmed by 1 base and J by 4 bases, leaving 15 bases between them. There are 16 residues in the CDR3. CDR3 residues: CASSQVLWAGADTQYF. In DNA, the CDR3 is TGCGCCAGCAGCCAAGTCTTGTGGGCCGGAGCAGATACGCAGTATTTT.

In its sample, this clonotype was seen many times. V gene TRBV29-1 combines with J gene TRBJ2-3, with D possibly TRBD2 on 6 matching bases. This CDR3 region has 13 residues. Germline CDR1 reads SQVTM; CDR2 reads ANQGSEA. Trimming left V 3 bases short and J 8 bases short, with 15 bases between. The CDR3 bases are TGCAGCGTTGATCTGGGGGAGGAGGTTACGCAGTATTTT. This translates into CSVDLGEEVTQYF.

The table lists this clonotype with many counts. The chain employs TRBV28 and TRBJ2-1, with D possibly called TRBD1 or TRBD2 (6 bases each). The V and J ends lost 6 bases and 7 bases respectively, with 13 bases between them. CDR3 size: 13 residues. Germline V gene data show CDR1 as MDHEN and CDR2 as SYDVKM. CDR3 bases: TGTGCCAGCAGGAAGAGGGGGAGGAATGAGCAGTTCTTC. Its protein product is CASRKRGRNEQFF.

The sample holds a few counts of this clonotype. The rearrangement joins TRBV2 to TRBJ1-6; D unclear. The germline CDR1 and CDR2 sequences are SNHLY and FYNNEI. This CDR3 has 16 amino acids. V gave up 4 bases and J gave up 0 bases, with 10 bases separating them. DNA for the CDR3: TGTGCCAGCAGTGTTAAGCCGGACTCCTATAATTCACCCCTCCACTTT. It codes for CASSVKPDSYNSPLHF.

Ten or more counts support this clonotype. The chain employs TRBV5-4 and TRBJ2-7; tentatively, D is TRBD1 (6 bases). V was trimmed by 0 bases and J by 0 bases, leaving 10 bases between them. The germline gives CDR1 SGHNT, CDR2 YYREEE (reference sequence). The CDR3 has 15 amino acids. CDR3 protein: CASSLGWTASYEQYF. The CDR3 DNA follows: TGTGCCAGCAGCTTGGGCTGGACAGCCTCCTACGAGCAGTACTTC.

This clonotype was recorded at least ten times. The V call is TRBV7-9, the J call TRBJ2-7, with D possibly TRBD1 on 6 matching bases. Trimming cost V 4 bases and J 2 bases, with 15 bases left between them. The CDR3 has 15 amino acids. Looked up from germline, CDR1 is SEHNR and CDR2 is FQNEAQ (reference sequence). The CDR3 DNA sequence: TGTGCCAGCAGCTCCAATTACAGGGTGGCCTACGAGCAGTACTTC. Amino acid sequence: CASSSNYRVAYEQYF.

This chain uses TRBV12-3 or TRBV12-4 with TRBJ2-1; D remains unclear. Trimming cost V 7 bases and J 8 bases, with 9 bases left between them. CDR3 length: 11 residues. The CDR3, as DNA: TGTGCCAGCACCGCCACTCATGAGCAGTTCTTC. Its translation: CASTATHEQFF.

In its sample, this clonotype was seen once. The chain employs TRBV7-5 and TRBJ1-5. TRBV7-5 is a pseudogene locus. There are 19 residues in the CDR3. The chain's CDR3 is CISVPAASDRRRSNQPQHF. The CDR3 DNA reads as TGTATCTCCGTGCCAGCAGCTTCCGACCGAAGACGGAGCAATCAGCCCCAGCATTTT.

This clonotype was counted between two and nine times. CDR3 DNA sequence: TGTGCCAGCAGCCATGGCGGGCTGAGCTCCTACGAGCAGTACTTC. It yields the protein CASSHGGLSSYEQYF. The chain uses TRBV3-1 and TRBJ2-7; a possible D gene is TRBD2 (5 bases). Per the germline V gene, CDR1 is LGHDT and CDR2 is YNNKEL (reference sequence). V lost 3 bases and J lost 0, with 12 bases in between. This CDR3 has 15 amino acids.

A remark on this clonotype: With a much larger clone just one base away, this may be a read error. V is TRBV11-2 and J is TRBJ2-7, with 7 bases lining up with TRBD1. This CDR3 has 15 amino acids. Trimming cost V 5 bases and J 5 bases; bases outside gene matches: 12. The germline CDR1 and CDR2 sequences are SGHAT and FQNNGV. The CDR3 DNA follows: TGTGCCAGCAGCAAGGGGTTAGACAGGGCCCACGAGCAGTACTTC. It encodes CASSKGLDRAHEQYF. Based on the CDR3 plus reference TRBV11-2 and TRBJ2-7, the full variable domain is EAGVAQSPRYKIIEKRQSVAFWCNPISGHATLYWYQQILGQGPKLLIQFQNNGVVDDSQLPKDRFSAERLKGVDSTLKIQPAKLEDSAVYLCASSKGLDRAHEQYFGPGTRLTVT.

This clonotype was found many times. This sequence joins TRBV7-9 and TRBJ1-1; D gene unclear. With 5 bases removed from V and 6 bases from J, the gap between germline ends came to 10 bases. Germline V gene lookup returns CDR1 SEHNR and CDR2 FQNEAQ (reference sequence). The CDR3 spans 12 residues. CDR3 coding DNA: TGTGCCAGCAGCCCCACAAGCCCTGAAGCTTTCTTT. Protein product: CASSPTSPEAFF.

This clonotype came up once. A much larger clonotype is one base distant, so this may be a read error. The chain couples TRBV19 to TRBJ2-3; D not resolved. The DNA end is more similar to TRBJ1-5, so the J call may be wrong. CDR3 length equals 16 residues. CDR1 LNHDA and CDR2 SQIVND come from the germline V gene (reference sequence). The CDR3 region has the DNA TGTGCCAGTAGTCTAAGACTAGCGGGGATCACAGATACGCAGCATTTT. This sequence encodes CASSLRLAGITDTQHF.

In its sample, this clonotype was seen a few times. It may be a read error: a sequence one base away is much more abundant. This chain links TRBV3-1 with TRBJ2-7; D may be TRBD2 (5 bases). CDR3 length: 15 amino acids. V lost 4 bases to trimming and J lost 3 bases, with 16 bases between them. Germline V CDR1 and CDR2: LGHDT, YNNKEL (reference sequence). The CDR3 region is CASSPTGSAFYEQYF. The CDR3 DNA reads as TGTGCCAGCAGCCCGACGGGATCGGCCTTCTACGAGCAGTACTTC.

The rearrangement uses TRBV5-4 and TRBJ2-1; 8 nucleotides align to TRBD2. Germline V lookup: CDR1 SGHNT, CDR2 YYREEE (reference sequence). Trimming removed 2 bases from V and 8 bases from J; junction bases left unmatched: 6. The CDR3 contains 14 residues. The CDR3 sequence: CASSFAGGYYEQFF. CDR3 coding DNA: TGTGCCAGCAGCTTTGCGGGAGGTTACTATGAGCAGTTCTTC.

Turning to this clonotype: A much more abundant neighbour one base away suggests this may be a read error. This chain uses TRBV20-1 with TRBJ2-3, with 13 positions matching TRBD2. Trimming removed 6 bases from V and 4 bases from J; junction bases left unmatched: 13. The CDR3 runs 17 residues. From germline, CDR1 is DFQATT and CDR2 SNEGSKA (reference sequence). The CDR3 sequence is CSADLGLAGILADTQYF. CDR3 coding DNA: TGCAGTGCCGACCTGGGACTAGCGGGAATACTCGCAGATACGCAGTATTTT.